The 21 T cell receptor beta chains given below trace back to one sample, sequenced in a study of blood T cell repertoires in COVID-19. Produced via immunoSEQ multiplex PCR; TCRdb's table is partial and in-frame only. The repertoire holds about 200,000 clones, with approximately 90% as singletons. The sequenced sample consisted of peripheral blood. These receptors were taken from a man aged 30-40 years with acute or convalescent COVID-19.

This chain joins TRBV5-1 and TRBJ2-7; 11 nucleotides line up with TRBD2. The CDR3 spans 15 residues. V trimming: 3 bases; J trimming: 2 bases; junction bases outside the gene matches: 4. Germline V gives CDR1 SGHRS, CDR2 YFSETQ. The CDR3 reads CASSSGTSGTYEQYF. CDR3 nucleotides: TGCGCCAGCAGCTCGGGGACTAGCGGCACCTACGAGCAGTACTTC. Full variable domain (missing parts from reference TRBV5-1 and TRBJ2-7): KAGVTQTPRYLIKTRGQQVTLSCSPISGHRSVSWYQQTPGQGLQFLFEYFSETQRNKGNFPGRFSGRQFSNSRSEMNVSTLELGDSALYLCASSSGTSGTYEQYFGPGTRLTVT.

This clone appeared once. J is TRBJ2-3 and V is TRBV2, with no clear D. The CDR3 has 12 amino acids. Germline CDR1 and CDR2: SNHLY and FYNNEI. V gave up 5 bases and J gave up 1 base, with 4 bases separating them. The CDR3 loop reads CASSLGTDTQYF. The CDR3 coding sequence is TGTGCCAGCAGTTTAGGCACAGATACGCAGTATTTT. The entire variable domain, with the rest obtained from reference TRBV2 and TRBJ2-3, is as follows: EPEVTQTPSHQVTQMGQEVILRCVPISNHLYFYWYRQILGQKVEFLVSFYNNEISEKSEIFDDQFSVERPDGSNFTLKIRSTKLEDSAMYFCASSLGTDTQYFGPGTRLTVL.

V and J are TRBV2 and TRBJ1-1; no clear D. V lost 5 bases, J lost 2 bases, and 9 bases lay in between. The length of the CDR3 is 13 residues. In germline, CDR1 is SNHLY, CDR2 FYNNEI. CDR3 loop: CASSSISNTEAFF. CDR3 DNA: TGTGCCAGCAGTTCCATCAGTAACACTGAAGCTTTCTTT.

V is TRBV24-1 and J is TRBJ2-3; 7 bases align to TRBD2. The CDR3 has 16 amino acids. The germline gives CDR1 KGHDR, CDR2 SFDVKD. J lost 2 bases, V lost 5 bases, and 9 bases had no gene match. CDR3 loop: CATSGASGVFTDTQYF. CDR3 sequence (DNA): TGTGCCACCAGTGGGGCTAGCGGAGTTTTCACAGATACGCAGTATTTT.

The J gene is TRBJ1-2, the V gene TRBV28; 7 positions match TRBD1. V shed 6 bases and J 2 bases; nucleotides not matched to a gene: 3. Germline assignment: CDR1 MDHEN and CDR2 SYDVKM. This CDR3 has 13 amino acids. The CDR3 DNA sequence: TGTGCCAGCAGCGGACAGGTGAACTATGGCTACACCTTC. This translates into CASSGQVNYGYTF.

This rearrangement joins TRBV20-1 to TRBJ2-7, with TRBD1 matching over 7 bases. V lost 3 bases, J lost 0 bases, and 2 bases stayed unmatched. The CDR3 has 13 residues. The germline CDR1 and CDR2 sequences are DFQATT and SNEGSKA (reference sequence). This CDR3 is CSASWDSSYEQYF. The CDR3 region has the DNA TGCAGTGCTAGTTGGGACAGCTCCTACGAGCAGTACTTC.

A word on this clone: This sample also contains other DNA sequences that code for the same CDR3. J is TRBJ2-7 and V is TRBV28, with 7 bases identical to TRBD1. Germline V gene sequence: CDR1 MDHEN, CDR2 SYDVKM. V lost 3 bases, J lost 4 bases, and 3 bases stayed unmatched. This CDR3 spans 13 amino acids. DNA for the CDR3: TGTGCCAGCAGTTTGGACAGGTTTTACGAGCAGTACTTC. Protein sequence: CASSLDRFYEQYF.

This CDR3 reads CASSSRTGGNYGYTF. Here the CDR3 DNA reads TGTGCCAGCAGTTCACGGACAGGGGGCAACTATGGCTACACCTTC. The chain is built from TRBV27 and TRBJ1-2, with 11 positions matching TRBD1. CDR1 is MNHEY and CDR2 is SMNVEV in the germline V gene (reference sequence). The CDR3 length is 15 residues. Trimming at V came to 4 bases and at J to 2 bases, leaving 3 bases not matched to a gene.

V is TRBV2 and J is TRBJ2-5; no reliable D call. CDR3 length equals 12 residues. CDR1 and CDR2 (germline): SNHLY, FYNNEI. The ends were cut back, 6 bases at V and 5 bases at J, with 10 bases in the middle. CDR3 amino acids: CASSRSGETQYF. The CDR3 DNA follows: TGTGCCAGCAGCCGGAGTGGGGAGACCCAGTACTTC.

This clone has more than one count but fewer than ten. The CDR3 sequence: CASSPISANYGYTF. CDR3 DNA: TGTGCCAGCTCACCAATAAGCGCTAACTATGGCTACACCTTC. The chain has TRBV18 and TRBJ1-2, with D uncertain. V was pared by 2 bases and J by 0 bases, with 7 bases between. This CDR3 comprises 14 residues. CDR1 is KGHSH and CDR2 is LQKENI in the germline V gene.

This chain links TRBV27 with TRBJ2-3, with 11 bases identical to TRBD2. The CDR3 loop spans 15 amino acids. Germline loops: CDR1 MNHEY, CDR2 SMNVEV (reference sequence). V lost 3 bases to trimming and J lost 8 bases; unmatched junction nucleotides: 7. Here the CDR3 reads CASSFLAGGAGTQYF. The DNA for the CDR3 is TGTGCCAGCAGTTTCCTAGCGGGAGGTGCCGGTACGCAGTATTTT.

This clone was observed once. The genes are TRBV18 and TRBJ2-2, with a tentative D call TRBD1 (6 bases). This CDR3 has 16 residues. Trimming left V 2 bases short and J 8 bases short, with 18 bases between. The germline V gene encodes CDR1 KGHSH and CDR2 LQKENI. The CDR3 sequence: CASSPWGRGLPGELFF. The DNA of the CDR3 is TGTGCCAGCTCACCATGGGGGCGAGGTCTACCGGGGGAGCTGTTTTTT.

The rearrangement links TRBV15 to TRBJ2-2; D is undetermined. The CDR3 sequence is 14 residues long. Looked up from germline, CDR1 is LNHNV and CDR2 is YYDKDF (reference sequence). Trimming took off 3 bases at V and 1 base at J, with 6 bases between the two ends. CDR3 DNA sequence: TGTGCCACCAGCAGTTCCCGGAACACCGGGGAGCTGTTTTTT. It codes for CATSSSRNTGELFF.

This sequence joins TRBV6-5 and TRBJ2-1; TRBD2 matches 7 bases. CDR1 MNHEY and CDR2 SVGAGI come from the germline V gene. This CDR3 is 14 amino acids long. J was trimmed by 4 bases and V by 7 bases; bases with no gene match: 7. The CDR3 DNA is TGTGCCAGCACTCGAGGGAGGGCATACAATGAGCAGTTCTTC. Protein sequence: CASTRGRAYNEQFF.

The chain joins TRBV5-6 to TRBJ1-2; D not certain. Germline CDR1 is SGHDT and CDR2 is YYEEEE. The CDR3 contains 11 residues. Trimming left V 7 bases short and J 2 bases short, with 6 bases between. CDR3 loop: CASAGNYGYTF. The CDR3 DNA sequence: TGTGCCAGCGCAGGAAACTATGGCTACACCTTC. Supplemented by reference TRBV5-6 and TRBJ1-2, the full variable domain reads DAGVTQSPTHLIKTRGQQVTLRCSPKSGHDTVSWYQQALGQGPQFIFQYYEEEERQRGNFPDRFSGHQFPNYSSELNVNALLLGDSALYLCASAGNYGYTFGSGTRLTVV.

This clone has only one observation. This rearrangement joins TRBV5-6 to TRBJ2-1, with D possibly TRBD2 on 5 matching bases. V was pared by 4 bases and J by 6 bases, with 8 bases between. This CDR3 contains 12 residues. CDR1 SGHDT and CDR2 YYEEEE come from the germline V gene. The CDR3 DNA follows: TGTGCCAGCAGCGCGGACTTCAATGAGCAGTTCTTC. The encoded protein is CASSADFNEQFF.

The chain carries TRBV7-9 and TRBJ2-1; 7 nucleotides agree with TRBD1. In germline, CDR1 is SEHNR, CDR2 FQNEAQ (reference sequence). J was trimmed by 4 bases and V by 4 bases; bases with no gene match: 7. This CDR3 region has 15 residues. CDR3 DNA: TGTGCCAGCAGCTCGTCCGGGACAGAATACAATGAGCAGTTCTTC. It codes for CASSSSGTEYNEQFF.

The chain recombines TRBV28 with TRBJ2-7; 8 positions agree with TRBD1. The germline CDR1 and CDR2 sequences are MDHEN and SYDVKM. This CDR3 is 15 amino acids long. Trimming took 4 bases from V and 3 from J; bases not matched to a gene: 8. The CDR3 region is CASSSAGTGLYEQYF. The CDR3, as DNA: TGTGCCAGCAGTTCCGCCGGGACAGGTCTCTACGAGCAGTACTTC.

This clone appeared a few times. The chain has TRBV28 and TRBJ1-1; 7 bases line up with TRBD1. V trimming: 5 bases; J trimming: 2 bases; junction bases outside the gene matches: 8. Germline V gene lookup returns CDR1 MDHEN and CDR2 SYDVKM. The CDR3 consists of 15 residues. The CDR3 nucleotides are TGTGCCAGCAGTCCACCGAGGACAGGAAACACTGAAGCTTTCTTT. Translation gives CASSPPRTGNTEAFF.

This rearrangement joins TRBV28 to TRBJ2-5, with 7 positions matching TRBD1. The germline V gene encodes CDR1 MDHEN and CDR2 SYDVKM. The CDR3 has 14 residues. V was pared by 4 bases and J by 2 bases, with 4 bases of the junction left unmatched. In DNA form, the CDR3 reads TGTGCCAGCAGTTCGGACAGGTATCAAGAGACCCAGTACTTC. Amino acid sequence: CASSSDRYQETQYF.

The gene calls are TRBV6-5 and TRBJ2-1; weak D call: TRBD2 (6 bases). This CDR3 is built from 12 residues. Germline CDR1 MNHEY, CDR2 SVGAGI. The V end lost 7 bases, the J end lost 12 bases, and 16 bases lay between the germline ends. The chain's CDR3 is CASIHGGVGQFF. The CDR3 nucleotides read TGTGCCAGCATCCACGGGGGTGTTGGGCAGTTCTTC.